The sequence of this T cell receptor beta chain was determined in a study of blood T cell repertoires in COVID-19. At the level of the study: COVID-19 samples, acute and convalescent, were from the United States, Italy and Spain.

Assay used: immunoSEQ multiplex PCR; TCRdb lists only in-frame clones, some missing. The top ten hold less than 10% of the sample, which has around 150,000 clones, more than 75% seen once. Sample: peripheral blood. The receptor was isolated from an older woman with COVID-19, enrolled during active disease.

The DNA of the CDR3 is TGCGCCAGCAGTGAGTCGGGAGTCGACTATGGCTACACCTTC. This translates into CASSESGVDYGYTF. The rearrangement uses TRBV10-2 and TRBJ1-2; D gene ambiguous. V shed 0 bases and J shed 3 bases, with 8 bases lying between them. The CDR3 is made up of 14 amino acids. CDR1 is WSHSY, CDR2 SAAADI, per germline.